The next 5 T cell receptor beta chains were all read from a single sample in a study of blood T cells in healthy people across ages. Primed by a sample-barcoded 5' primer and a J-beta primer mix, a second PCR proceeded for about 6 to 12 cycles. TCRdb processed the 5' RACE reads anew with MiXCR; each CDR3 protein has one entry. The sample has about 690,000 distinct CDR3 sequences; roughly 43% are singletons. Material: blood. These receptors came from an elderly man in good health.

This chain uses TRBV4-2 with TRBJ2-1; D unresolved. Per the germline V gene, CDR1 is LGHNA and CDR2 is YNFKEQ. The V and J ends lost 3 bases and 6 bases respectively, with 18 bases between them. This CDR3 spans 16 amino acids. The CDR3 spells CASSQSRATPGNEQFF. The CDR3 coding sequence is TGTGCCAGCAGCCAGAGCCGGGCCACCCCAGGCAATGAGCAGTTCTTC.

The V gene is TRBV7-9, the J gene TRBJ1-2; TRBD1 agrees at 8 bases. The length of the CDR3 is 13 residues. Per the germline V gene, CDR1 is SEHNR and CDR2 is FQNEAQ (reference sequence). The V segment lost 5 bases and the J segment 4 bases; nucleotides outside the gene matches: 3. CDR3 protein: CASSETGVYGYTF. CDR3 nucleotides: TGTGCCAGCAGCGAGACAGGGGTCTATGGCTACACCTTC.

V and J are TRBV29-1 and TRBJ1-5, with a possible D match to TRBD1 (5 bases). The germline gives CDR1 SQVTM, CDR2 ANQGSEA. With 4 bases removed from V and 0 bases from J, the gap between germline ends came to 13 bases. This CDR3 comprises 15 residues. Here the CDR3 reads CSVAAGTDSNQPQHF. The CDR3 nucleotides are TGCAGCGTTGCTGCCGGGACGGATAGCAATCAGCCCCAGCATTTT.

The sample holds a few counts of this clonotype. The gene calls are TRBV20-1 and TRBJ2-1; 14 bases are a match to TRBD2. This CDR3 is 16 amino acids long. Germline V gene data show CDR1 as DFQATT and CDR2 as SNEGSKA (reference sequence). Trimming at V came to 5 bases and at J to 7 bases, leaving 10 bases not matched to a gene. Here the CDR3 DNA reads TGCAGTGCTCCCGGGACTAGCGGGAGTTTTGTTAATGAGCAGTTCTTC. Protein product: CSAPGTSGSFVNEQFF.

The J gene is TRBJ1-5, the V gene TRBV29-1; D is ambiguous. V lost 5 bases, J lost 0 bases, and 11 bases lay in between. Germline CDR1 is SQVTM and CDR2 is ANQGSEA. The CDR3 covers 14 residues. CDR3 sequence: CSVSCGNSNQPQHF. DNA for the CDR3: TGCAGCGTTTCGTGCGGGAATAGCAATCAGCCCCAGCATTTT.